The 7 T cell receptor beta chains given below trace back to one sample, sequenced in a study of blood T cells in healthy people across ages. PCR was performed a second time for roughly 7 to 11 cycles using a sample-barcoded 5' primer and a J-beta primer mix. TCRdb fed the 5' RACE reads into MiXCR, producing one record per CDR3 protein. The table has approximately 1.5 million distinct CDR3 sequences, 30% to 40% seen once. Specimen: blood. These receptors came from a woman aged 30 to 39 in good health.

In DNA form, the CDR3 reads TGTGCCAGCACACAGGGGGCATCGCATGAGACCCAGTACTTC. Its protein product is CASTQGASHETQYF. V and J are TRBV12-3 or TRBV12-4 and TRBJ2-5; 9 bases line up with TRBD1. The CDR3 is made up of 14 amino acids. With 7 bases clipped from V and 5 bases from J, the junction kept 8 bases outside the gene matches.

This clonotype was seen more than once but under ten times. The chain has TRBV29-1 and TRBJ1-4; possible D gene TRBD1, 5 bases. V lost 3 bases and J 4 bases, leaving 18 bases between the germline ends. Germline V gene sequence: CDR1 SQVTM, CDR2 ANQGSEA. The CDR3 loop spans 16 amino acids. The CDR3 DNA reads TGCAGCGTTGAGGGCCTTCCGGGACTGAGTAATGAAAAACTGTTTTTT. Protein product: CSVEGLPGLSNEKLFF.

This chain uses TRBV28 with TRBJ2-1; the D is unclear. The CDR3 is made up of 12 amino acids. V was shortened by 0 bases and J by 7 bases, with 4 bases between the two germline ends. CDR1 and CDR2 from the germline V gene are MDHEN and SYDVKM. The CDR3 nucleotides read TGTGCCAGCAGTTTATGGACTAATGAGCAGTTCTTC. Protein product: CASSLWTNEQFF.

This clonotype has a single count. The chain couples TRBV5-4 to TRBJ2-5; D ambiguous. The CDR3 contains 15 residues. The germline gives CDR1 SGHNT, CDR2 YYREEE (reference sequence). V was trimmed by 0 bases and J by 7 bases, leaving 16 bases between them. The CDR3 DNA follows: TGTGCCAGCAGCTTGGAGCCCCAGGACCTCGCGACCCAGTACTTC. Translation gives CASSLEPQDLATQYF.

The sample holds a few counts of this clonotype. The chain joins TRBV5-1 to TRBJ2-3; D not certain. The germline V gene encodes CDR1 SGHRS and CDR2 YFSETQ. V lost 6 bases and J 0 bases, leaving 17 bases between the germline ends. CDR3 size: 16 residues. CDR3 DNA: TGCGCCAGCAAAAACGGTTACGCTTCTAGCACAGATACGCAGTATTTT. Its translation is CASKNGYASSTDTQYF.

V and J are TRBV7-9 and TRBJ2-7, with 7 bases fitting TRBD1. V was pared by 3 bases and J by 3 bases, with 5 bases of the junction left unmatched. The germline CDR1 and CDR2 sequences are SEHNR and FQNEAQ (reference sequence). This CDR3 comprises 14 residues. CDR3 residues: CASSFNRGHYEQYF. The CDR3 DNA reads TGTGCCAGCAGCTTTAATAGGGGGCACTACGAGCAGTACTTC.

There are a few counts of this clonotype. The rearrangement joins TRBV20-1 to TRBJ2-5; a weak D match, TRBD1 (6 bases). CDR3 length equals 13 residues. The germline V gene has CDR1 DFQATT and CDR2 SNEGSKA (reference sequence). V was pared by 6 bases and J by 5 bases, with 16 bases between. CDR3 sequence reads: CSAKYRVSETQYF. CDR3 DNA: TGCAGTGCAAAATACAGGGTCTCGGAGACCCAGTACTTC.